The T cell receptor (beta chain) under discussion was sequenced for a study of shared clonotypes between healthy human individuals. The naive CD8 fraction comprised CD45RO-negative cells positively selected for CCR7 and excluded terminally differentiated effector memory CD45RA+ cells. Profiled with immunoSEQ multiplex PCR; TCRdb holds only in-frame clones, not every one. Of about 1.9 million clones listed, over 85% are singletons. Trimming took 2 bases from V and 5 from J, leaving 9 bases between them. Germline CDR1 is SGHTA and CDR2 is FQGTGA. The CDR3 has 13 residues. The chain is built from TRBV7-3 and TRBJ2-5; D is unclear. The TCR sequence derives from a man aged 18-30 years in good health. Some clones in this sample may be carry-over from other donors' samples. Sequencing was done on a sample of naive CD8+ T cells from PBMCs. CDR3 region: CASSLGLSETQYF. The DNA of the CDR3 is TGTGCCAGCAGCTTAGGGCTGTCTGAGACCCAGTACTTC.